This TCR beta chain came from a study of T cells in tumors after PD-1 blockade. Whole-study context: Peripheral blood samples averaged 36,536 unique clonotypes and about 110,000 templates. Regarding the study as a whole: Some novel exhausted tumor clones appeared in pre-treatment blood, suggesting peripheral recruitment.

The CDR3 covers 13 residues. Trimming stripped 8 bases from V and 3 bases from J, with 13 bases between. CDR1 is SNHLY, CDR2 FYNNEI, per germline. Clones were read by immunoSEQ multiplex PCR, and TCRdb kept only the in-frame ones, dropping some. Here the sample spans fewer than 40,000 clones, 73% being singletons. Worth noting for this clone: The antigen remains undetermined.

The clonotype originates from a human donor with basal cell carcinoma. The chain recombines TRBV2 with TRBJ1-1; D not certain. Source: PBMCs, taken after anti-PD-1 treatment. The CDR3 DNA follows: TGTGCCAGCCGAAGAGAAGGGTACACTGAAGCTTTCTTT. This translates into CASRREGYTEAFF.